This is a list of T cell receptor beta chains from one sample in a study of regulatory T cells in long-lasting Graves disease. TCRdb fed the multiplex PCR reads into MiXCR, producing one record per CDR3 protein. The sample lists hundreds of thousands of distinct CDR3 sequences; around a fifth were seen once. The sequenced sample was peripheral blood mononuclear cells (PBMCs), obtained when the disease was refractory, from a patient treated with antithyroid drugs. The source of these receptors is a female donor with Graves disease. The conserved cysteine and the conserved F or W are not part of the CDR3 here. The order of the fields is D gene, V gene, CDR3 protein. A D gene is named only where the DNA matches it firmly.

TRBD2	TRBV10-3	AISELTSPGEQY
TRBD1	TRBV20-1	SATRTGAGQPQH
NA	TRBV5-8	ASSFYGGETQY
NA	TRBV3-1	ASSPSNYNEQF
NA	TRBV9	ASSGGESEQY
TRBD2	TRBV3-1	ASSQDRSSGYNEQF
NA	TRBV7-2	ASSPTVAETQY
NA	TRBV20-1	SARDNFGGTEAF
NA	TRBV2	ASSLRFSYEQY
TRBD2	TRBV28	ASLRREESYEQY
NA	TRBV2	ASRGTQTYEQY
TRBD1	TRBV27	ASSRRGTGHSYEQY
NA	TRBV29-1	SVESGAGEKLF
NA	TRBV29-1	SVEKSVQETQY
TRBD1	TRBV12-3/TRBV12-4	ASSLGTGTLRANVLT
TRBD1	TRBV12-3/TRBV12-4	ASTDGTGVLSEQY
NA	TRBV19	ASSTRGGYNEKLF
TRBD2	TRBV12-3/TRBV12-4	ASRPWTSGGNTGELF
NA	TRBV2	ASASGHSGRNTKAF
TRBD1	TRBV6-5	ASSSIRQGFNQPQH
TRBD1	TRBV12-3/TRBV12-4	ASSRGQGQETQY
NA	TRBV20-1	SAIVGGDSNGYT
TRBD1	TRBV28	ASSLATGNYNEQF
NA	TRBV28	ASSLGAGYEQY
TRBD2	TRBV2	ASIPGLAAYEQY